The 3 T cell receptor beta chains listed next were all sequenced from one sample in a study of T cells in Graves' hyperthyroidism and ophthalmopathy. There were TCR beta CDR3 regions amplified from RNA transcripts. The primer set for the first-round RT-PCR of the TCR CDR3 was HTBI. MiXCR, applied by TCRdb to the multiplex PCR reads, yields one record per CDR3 protein. The sample records hundreds of thousands of distinct CDR3 sequences, about 12% being singletons. The sequencing sample was made of blood. The receptors derive from a woman between 18 and 30 years old with Graves' hyperthyroidism.

This clonotype appeared many times. The genes are TRBV12-3 or TRBV12-4 and TRBJ2-1; no reliable D call. The CDR3 totals 14 residues. Trimming removed 6 bases at V and 10 bases at J, with 19 bases between. As DNA, the CDR3 is TGTGCCAGCAGGACCGGTGCAGGCCTTAAGGAGCAGTTCTTC. Translated: CASRTGAGLKEQFF.

The V and J genes are TRBV18 and TRBJ2-6; D uncertain. The CDR3 is 16 residues long. V was shortened by 4 bases and J by 1 base, with 11 bases between the two germline ends. Germline lookup yields CDR1 KGHSH and CDR2 LQKENI. The CDR3 DNA reads TGTGCCAGCTCACAAACAAGGCTTTCTGGGGCCAACGTCCTGACTTTC. Residues: CASSQTRLSGANVLTF.

This clonotype was recorded many times. The chain links TRBV6-5 to TRBJ1-4; TRBD1 matches 10 bases. This CDR3 region has 15 residues. Germline CDR1 and CDR2: MNHEY and SVGAGI. V lost 0 bases, J lost 11 bases, and 6 bases stayed unmatched. CDR3 DNA sequence: TGTGCCAGCAGTTACTCCGGGACAGGGGAGCGGAAACTGTTTTTT. Protein: CASSYSGTGERKLFF.